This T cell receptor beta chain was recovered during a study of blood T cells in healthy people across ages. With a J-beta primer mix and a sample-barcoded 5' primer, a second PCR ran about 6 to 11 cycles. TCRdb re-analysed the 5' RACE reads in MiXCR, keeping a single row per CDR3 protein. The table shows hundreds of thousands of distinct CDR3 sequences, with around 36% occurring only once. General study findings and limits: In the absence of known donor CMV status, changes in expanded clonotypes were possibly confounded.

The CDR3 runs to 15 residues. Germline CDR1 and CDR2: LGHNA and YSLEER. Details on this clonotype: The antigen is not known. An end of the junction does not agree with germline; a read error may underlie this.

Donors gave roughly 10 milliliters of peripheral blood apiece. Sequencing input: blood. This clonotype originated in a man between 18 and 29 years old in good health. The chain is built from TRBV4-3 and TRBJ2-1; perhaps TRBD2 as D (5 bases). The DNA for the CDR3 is TGCGCCAGCAGCCAAGACCGAGGGAACTACAATAAGCAGTTCTTC. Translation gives CASSQDRGNYNKQFF.